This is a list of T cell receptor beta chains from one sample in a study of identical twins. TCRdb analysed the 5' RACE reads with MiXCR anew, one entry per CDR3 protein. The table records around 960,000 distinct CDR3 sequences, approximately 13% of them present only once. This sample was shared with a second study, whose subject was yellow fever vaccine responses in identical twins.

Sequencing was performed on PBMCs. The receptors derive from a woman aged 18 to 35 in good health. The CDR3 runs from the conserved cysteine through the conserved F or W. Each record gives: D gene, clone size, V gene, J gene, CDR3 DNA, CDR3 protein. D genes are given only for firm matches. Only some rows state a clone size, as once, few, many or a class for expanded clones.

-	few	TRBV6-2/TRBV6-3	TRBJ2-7	TGTGCCAGCTCCCAATACCTAGCCGGCGAGCAGTACTTC	CASSQYLAGEQYF
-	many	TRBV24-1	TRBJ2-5	TGTGCCACCAGTGAACCAGACGGTAAAGAGACCCAGTACTTC	CATSEPDGKETQYF
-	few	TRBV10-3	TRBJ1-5	TGTGCCACATCCCCGGACAGCAATCAGCCCCAGCATTTT	CATSPDSNQPQHF
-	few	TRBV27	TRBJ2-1	TGTGCCAGCAGTTTATCGACCTGGGGCAATGAGCAGTTCTTC	CASSLSTWGNEQFF
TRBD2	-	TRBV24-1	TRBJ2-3	TGTGCCACCAGTGATGCGACCCCGGGACTAGCGGGCACAGATACGCAGTATTTT	CATSDATPGLAGTDTQYF
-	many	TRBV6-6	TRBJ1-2	TGTGCCAGCCGGAAGACTGACAACTATGGCTACACCTTC	CASRKTDNYGYTF
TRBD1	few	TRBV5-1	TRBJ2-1	TGCGCCAGCAGCTTGGGGACAGGGAGTCAGTTCTTC	CASSLGTGSQFF
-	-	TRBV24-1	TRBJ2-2	TGTGCCACCAGTGATTTGGCGGTCACCGGGGAGCTGTTTTTT	CATSDLAVTGELFF
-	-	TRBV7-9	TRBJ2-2	TGTGCCAGCAGCGCACAGGGTTCGGACGGGGAGCTGTTTTTT	CASSAQGSDGELFF
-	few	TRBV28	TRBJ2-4	TGTGCCAGCAGAGCGCCGGGAAATAACAAAAACATTCAGTACTTC	CASRAPGNNKNIQYF
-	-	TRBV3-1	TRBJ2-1	TGTGCCAGCAGCCACAGGGAATTGGGTGAGCAGTTCTTC	CASSHRELGEQFF
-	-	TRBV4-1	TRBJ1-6	TGCGCCAGCAGCCAAATACAGGGTGTAAACTCACCCCTCCACTTT	CASSQIQGVNSPLHF
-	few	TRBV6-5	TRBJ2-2	TGTGCCAGCAGTTACCGACTAGGGAACACCGGGGAGCTGTTTTTT	CASSYRLGNTGELFF
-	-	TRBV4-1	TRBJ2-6	TGCGCCAGCAGTAACAAAGAGGGGGGGCCGATGGGCCTCTCTGGGGCCAACGTCCTGACTTTC	CASSNKEGGPMGLSGANVLTF